These T cell receptor beta chains were read from a single sample in a study of control samples from healthy donors and cancer patients. Measured with immunoSEQ multiplex PCR; TCRdb has only the in-frame clones, and not every one. Of approximately 120,000 clones in the sample, about nine tenths were seen once. The sample consisted of blood. These receptors were obtained from a human donor in good health. The donor label of this sample is uncertain. Both conserved end residues are part of each CDR3. The D gene is left open where the match is weak. Size tells how often a clone was seen (once, few, many) or the class of an expanded clone, and some rows leave it out.

J gene	V gene	clone size	D gene	CDR3 protein	CDR3 DNA
TRBJ2-1	TRBV10-1	once	.	CASSGGAMDNEQFF	TGCGCCAGCAGTGGGGGGGCGATGGACAATGAGCAGTTCTTC
TRBJ2-3	TRBV30	.	.	CAWTLALVSGDTQYF	TGTGCCTGGACTCTCGCCCTAGTCTCCGGGGATACGCAGTATTTT
TRBJ2-5	TRBV11-2	.	.	CASSLSSQGETQYF	TGTGCCAGCAGCTTAAGTAGCCAGGGGGAGACCCAGTACTTC
TRBJ1-1	TRBV18	.	.	CASSQTEGNTEAFF	TGTGCCAGCTCACAAACGGAGGGCAACACTGAAGCTTTCTTT
TRBJ1-2	TRBV5-1	.	.	CASSLEGRSGEGYTF	TGCGCCAGCAGCTTGGAGGGGAGGTCGGGTGAGGGCTACACCTTC
TRBJ1-2	TRBV7-2	.	.	CASSLGGPRGEGYTF	TGTGCCAGCAGCTTAGGGGGACCAAGGGGAGAGGGCTACACCTTC
TRBJ1-4	TRBV7-2	.	.	CASSLGIGSREKLFF	TGTGCCAGCAGCTTAGGAATTGGGTCGCGGGAAAAACTGTTTTTT
TRBJ1-2	TRBV27	.	TRBD1	CASRGQGIYGYTF	TGTGCCAGCAGGGGACAGGGAATCTATGGCTACACCTTC
TRBJ1-6	TRBV6-6	.	.	CASSYVSSLHF	TGTGCCAGCAGTTATGTTTCATCCCTCCACTTT
TRBJ1-5	TRBV3-1/TRBV3-2	.	.	CASSFRGRNQPQHF	TGTGCCAGCAGCTTCCGCGGGCGGAATCAGCCCCAGCATTTT
TRBJ1-5	TRBV5-1	few	TRBD1	CASSLGQGGEPQHF	TGCGCCAGCAGCTTGGGACAGGGAGGCGAGCCCCAGCATTTT
TRBJ1-2	TRBV27	.	.	CASSSRQQGSGYTF	TGTGCCAGCAGTTCAAGACAGCAGGGCAGTGGCTACACCTTC
TRBJ1-5	TRBV6-6	.	.	CASSDSGGQGNQPQHF	TGTGCCAGCAGCGATAGTGGGGGGCAGGGGAATCAGCCCCAGCATTTT
TRBJ2-1	TRBV9	.	.	CASSPLAGSSYNEQFF	TGTGCCAGCAGCCCCCTAGCCGGAAGCTCCTACAATGAGCAGTTCTTC
TRBJ2-1	TRBV5-4	.	.	CASSLGGLADNEQFF	TGTGCCAGCAGCTTAGGGGGCCTAGCGGACAATGAGCAGTTCTTC
TRBJ2-1	TRBV7-8	.	TRBD1	CASSSRDRGLSEQFF	TGTGCCAGCAGCAGCCGGGACAGGGGGCTTAGTGAGCAGTTCTTC
TRBJ2-3	TRBV5-1	.	TRBD1	CASSLTDRGTSTDTQYF	TGCGCCAGCAGCTTGACGGACAGGGGGACTAGCACAGATACGCAGTATTTT
TRBJ1-2	TRBV7-9	.	.	CASRHDRFFGYTF	TGTGCCAGCAGACACGACAGATTCTTTGGCTACACCTTC
TRBJ1-4	TRBV9	.	TRBD1	CASSVAQGAGEKLFF	TGTGCCAGCAGCGTAGCACAGGGGGCGGGGGAAAAACTGTTTTTT
TRBJ2-6	TRBV7-6	.	.	CASSARQSGANVLTF	TGTGCCAGCAGCGCCCGACAGTCTGGGGCCAACGTCCTGACTTTC
TRBJ1-2	TRBV28	.	TRBD1	CASSLGTGYYGYTF	TGTGCCAGCAGTTTGGGGACAGGGTACTATGGCTACACCTTC
TRBJ2-3	TRBV6-5	.	.	CASGGTYDSTDTQYF	TGTGCCAGCGGGGGGACGTATGATAGCACAGATACGCAGTATTTT
TRBJ1-6	TRBV28	.	.	CASSSIPQQAGGSPLHF	TGTGCCAGCAGTTCTATACCCCAACAGGCGGGGGGTTCACCCCTCCACTTT
TRBJ1-2	TRBV6-5	.	.	CASSSGDGNRYGYTF	TGTGCCAGCAGTTCAGGGGATGGAAATCGCTATGGCTACACCTTC
TRBJ2-2	TRBV7-6	.	.	CASSLVLNTGELFF	TGTGCCAGCAGCTTAGTTCTGAACACCGGGGAGCTGTTTTTT
TRBJ1-1	TRBV3-1/TRBV3-2	.	.	CASSQDGGLTLNTEAFF	TGTGCCAGCAGCCAAGATGGGGGTCTCACGCTTAACACTGAAGCTTTCTTT
TRBJ2-7	TRBV6-6	.	TRBD1	CASRPPTGVLGEQYF	TGTGCCAGCAGACCCCCGACAGGGGTGTTGGGCGAGCAGTACTTC
TRBJ2-1	TRBV5-3	.	TRBD2	CARRRSGGALIYNEQFF	TGTGCCCGACGCCGGAGCGGGGGGGCCCTTATCTACAATGAGCAGTTCTTC
TRBJ1-5	TRBV19	.	.	CASSKYRGAPEPQHF	TGTGCCAGTAGTAAGTATCGGGGGGCCCCTGAGCCCCAGCATTTT
TRBJ1-4	TRBV5-1	once	.	CASSFSGQSGNIVFF	TGCGCCAGCAGCTTTTCGGGCCAGTCGGGCAATATCGTGTTTTTT
TRBJ1-1	TRBV27	.	.	CASSTQNMNTEAFF	TGTGCCAGCAGTACGCAGAACATGAACACTGAAGCTTTCTTT
TRBJ1-1	TRBV28	.	TRBD1	CASSPMPGQGEAFF	TGTGCCAGCAGCCCCATGCCGGGACAGGGGGAAGCTTTCTTT
TRBJ2-1	TRBV30	.	.	CAWTVRLRGTEQFF	TGTGCCTGGACCGTAAGATTAAGGGGTACTGAGCAGTTCTTC
TRBJ2-4	TRBV5-4	.	.	CASSMHPDSSKNIQYF	TGTGCCAGCAGCATGCACCCGGACAGTTCCAAAAACATTCAGTACTTC
TRBJ1-2	TRBV28	.	.	CASSGADGYTF	TGTGCCAGCAGTGGAGCGGATGGCTACACCTTC
TRBJ2-3	TRBV2	.	TRBD2	CASSVSGVTDTQYF	TGTGCCAGCAGTGTTAGCGGGGTTACAGATACGCAGTATTTT
TRBJ2-5	TRBV20-1	.	.	CSASPGLAETQYF	TGCAGTGCTAGTCCTGGTTTAGCTGAGACCCAGTACTTC
TRBJ1-5	TRBV9	.	TRBD1	CASSPGTGSLNQPQHF	TGTGCCAGCAGCCCCGGGACAGGGAGCCTCAATCAGCCCCAGCATTTT
TRBJ1-2	TRBV10-3	.	.	CAISHGGLVEGYTF	TGTGCCATCAGTCACGGAGGGTTAGTGGAAGGCTACACCTTC
TRBJ2-2	TRBV24-1	.	.	CATSSAGKGGELFF	TGTGCCACCAGTAGCGCAGGGAAGGGCGGGGAGCTGTTTTTT
TRBJ1-2	TRBV19	.	.	CASSGSGYGYTF	TGTGCCAGTAGTGGTAGCGGCTATGGCTACACCTTC
TRBJ1-2	TRBV6-5	.	.	CASTRDTEGFGYTF	TGTGCCAGCACCCGGGACACCGAAGGTTTTGGCTACACCTTC
TRBJ1-6	TRBV9	.	.	CARERRSYNSPLHF	TGTGCCAGAGAACGGCGCTCCTATAATTCACCCCTCCACTTT
TRBJ1-5	TRBV2	.	.	CASKGQTRNQPQHF	TGTGCCAGCAAGGGTCAGACTCGCAATCAGCCCCAGCATTTT
TRBJ1-2	TRBV30	.	.	CAWSPNAGGGDYGYTF	TGTGCCTGGAGTCCGAACGCGGGTGGCGGAGACTATGGCTACACCTTC
TRBJ2-6	TRBV21-1	once	.	CASSPHPTGYSAVLTF	TGTGCCAGCAGCCCGCACCCGACCGGGTACTCGGCCGTCCTGACTTTC
TRBJ2-5	TRBV24-1	.	TRBD1	CATSDPRDRAQETQYF	TGTGCCACCAGTGATCCTCGGGACAGGGCCCAAGAGACCCAGTACTTC
TRBJ2-2	TRBV6-6	.	.	CASSYLDVTGELFF	TGTGCCAGCAGTTACTTAGACGTCACCGGGGAGCTGTTTTTT